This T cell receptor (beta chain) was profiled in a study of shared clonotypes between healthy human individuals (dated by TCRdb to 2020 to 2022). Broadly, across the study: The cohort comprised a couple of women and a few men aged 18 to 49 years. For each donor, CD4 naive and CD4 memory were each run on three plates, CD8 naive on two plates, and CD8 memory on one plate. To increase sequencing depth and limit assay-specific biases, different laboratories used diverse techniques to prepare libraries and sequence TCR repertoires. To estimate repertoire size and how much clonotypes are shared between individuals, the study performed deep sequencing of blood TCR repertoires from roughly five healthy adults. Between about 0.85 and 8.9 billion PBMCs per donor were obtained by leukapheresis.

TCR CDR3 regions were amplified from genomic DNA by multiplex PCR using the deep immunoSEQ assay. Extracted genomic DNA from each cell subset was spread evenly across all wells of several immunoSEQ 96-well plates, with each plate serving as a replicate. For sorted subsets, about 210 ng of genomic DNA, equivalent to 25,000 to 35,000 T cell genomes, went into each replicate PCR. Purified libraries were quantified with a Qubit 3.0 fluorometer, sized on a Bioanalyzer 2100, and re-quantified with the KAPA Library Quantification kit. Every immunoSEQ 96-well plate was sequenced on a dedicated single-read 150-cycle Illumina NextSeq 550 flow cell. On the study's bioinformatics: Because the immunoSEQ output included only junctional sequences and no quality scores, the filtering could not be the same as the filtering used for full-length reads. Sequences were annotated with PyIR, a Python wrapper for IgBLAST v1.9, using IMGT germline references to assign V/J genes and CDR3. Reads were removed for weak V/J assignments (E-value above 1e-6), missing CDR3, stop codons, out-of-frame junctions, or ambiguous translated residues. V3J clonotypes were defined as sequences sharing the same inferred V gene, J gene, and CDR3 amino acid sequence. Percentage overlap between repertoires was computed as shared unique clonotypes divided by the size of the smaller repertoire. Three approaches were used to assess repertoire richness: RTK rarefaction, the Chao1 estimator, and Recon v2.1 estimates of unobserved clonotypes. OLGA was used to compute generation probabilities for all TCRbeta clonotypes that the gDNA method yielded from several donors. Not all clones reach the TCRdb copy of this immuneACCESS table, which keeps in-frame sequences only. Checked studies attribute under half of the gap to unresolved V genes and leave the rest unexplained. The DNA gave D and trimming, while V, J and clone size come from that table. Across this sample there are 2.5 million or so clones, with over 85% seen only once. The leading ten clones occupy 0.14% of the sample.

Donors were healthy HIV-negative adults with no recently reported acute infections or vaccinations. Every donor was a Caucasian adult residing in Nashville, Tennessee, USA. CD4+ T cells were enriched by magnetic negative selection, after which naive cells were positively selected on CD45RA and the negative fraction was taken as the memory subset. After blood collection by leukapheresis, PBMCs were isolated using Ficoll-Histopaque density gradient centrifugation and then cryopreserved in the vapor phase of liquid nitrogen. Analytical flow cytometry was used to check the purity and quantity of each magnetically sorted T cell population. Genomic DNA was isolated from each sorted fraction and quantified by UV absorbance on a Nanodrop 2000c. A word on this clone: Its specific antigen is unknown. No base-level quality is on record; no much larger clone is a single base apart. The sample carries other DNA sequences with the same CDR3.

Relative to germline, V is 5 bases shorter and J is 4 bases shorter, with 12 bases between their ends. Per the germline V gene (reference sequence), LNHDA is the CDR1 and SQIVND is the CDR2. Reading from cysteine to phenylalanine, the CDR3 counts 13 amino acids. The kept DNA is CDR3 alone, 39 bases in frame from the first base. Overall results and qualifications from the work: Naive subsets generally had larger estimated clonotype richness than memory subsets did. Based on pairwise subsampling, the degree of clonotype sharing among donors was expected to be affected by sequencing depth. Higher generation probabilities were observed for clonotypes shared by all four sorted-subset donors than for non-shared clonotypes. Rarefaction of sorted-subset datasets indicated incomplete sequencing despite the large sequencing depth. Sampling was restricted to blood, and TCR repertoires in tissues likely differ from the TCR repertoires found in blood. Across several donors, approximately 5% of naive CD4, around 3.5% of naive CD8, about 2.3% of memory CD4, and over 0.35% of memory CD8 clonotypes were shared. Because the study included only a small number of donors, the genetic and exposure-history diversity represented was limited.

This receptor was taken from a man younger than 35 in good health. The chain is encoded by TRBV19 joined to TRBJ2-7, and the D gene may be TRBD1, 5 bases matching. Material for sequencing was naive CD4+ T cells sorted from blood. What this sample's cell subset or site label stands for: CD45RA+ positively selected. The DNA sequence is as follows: TGTGCCAGTAGTGGTGCAGGGCCGTACGAGCAGTACTTC. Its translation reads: CASSGAGPYEQYF.